This entry lists 3 T cell receptor beta chains sequenced from one sample in a study of PD-1 blockade in classical Hodgkin lymphoma. Clones were read by immunoSEQ multiplex PCR, and TCRdb kept only the in-frame ones, dropping some. The repertoire holds around 6,200 clones, with 78% as singletons. After autologous stem cell transplantation all patients relapsed, and prior brentuximab vedotin exposure differed between cohorts. Magnetic depletion of unwanted cells isolated CD4+ T cells from thawed PBMCs. The input for sequencing was CD4+ T cells from blood, taken at baseline. The source is a human donor with classical Hodgkin lymphoma.

This sequence joins TRBV19 and TRBJ1-6; the match to TRBD1 covers 7 bases. The germline CDR1 and CDR2 sequences are LNHDA and SQIVND (reference sequence). The CDR3 runs to 16 residues. The V segment lost 9 bases and the J segment 6 bases; nucleotides outside the gene matches: 14. Written as DNA, the CDR3 is TGTGCCAGGACGGGGGACAGCCTAAAGCTTAATTCACCCCTCCACTTT. Translated: CARTGDSLKLNSPLHF.

V is TRBV12-5 and J is TRBJ2-6; D possibly matches TRBD1 or TRBD2 (6 bases each). V was cut by 1 base and J by 0 bases, with 22 bases left in between. The CDR3 loop spans 21 amino acids. Germline loops: CDR1 LGHNT, CDR2 FRNRAP. In DNA form, the CDR3 reads TGTGCTAGTGGTTTGGACATACAGGGACTCCGACGGTCCTCTGGGGCCAACGTCCTGACTTTC. It specifies CASGLDIQGLRRSSGANVLTF.

The chain has TRBV5-8 and TRBJ1-2, with D perhaps matching TRBD1 (6 bases). The CDR3 runs to 13 residues. V was trimmed by 2 bases and J by 5 bases, leaving 10 bases between them. The germline V gene has CDR1 SGHTS and CDR2 YDEGEE. The CDR3 DNA follows: TGTGCCAGCAGCTTAAGACAGGCGTATGGCTACACCTTC. Its protein is CASSLRQAYGYTF.